Below are 32 T cell receptor beta chains sequenced from a single sample in a study of blood T cell repertoires in COVID-19. Produced via immunoSEQ multiplex PCR; TCRdb's table is partial and in-frame only. The data show under 45,000 clones, approximately 89% seen once. The material sequenced was peripheral blood. The receptors stem from a woman between 35 and 50 years old with acute or convalescent COVID-19.

The chain is built from TRBV7-3 and TRBJ2-7, with D perhaps TRBD2 (6 bases). CDR3 length equals 14 residues. The V gene's germline CDR1 is SGHTA and CDR2 FQGTGA. V was shortened by 3 bases and J by 3 bases, with 12 bases between the two germline ends. CDR3 residues: CASSFRDSCYEQYF. DNA for the CDR3: TGTGCCAGCAGCTTCCGGGACTCCTGCTACGAGCAGTACTTC.

The chain uses TRBV19 and TRBJ2-1, with 9 bases matching TRBD2. The V and J ends lost 6 bases and 5 bases, in that order; junction bases with no gene match: 11. The CDR3 has 16 residues. CDR1 is LNHDA and CDR2 is SQIVND in the germline V gene (reference sequence). The CDR3 DNA sequence: TGTGCCAGTAGCCAAGGGAGCGGGGGGCGAAACAATGAGCAGTTCTTC. Amino acids: CASSQGSGGRNNEQFF.

The rearrangement joins TRBV19 to TRBJ1-5; 7 nucleotides align to TRBD1. This CDR3 spans 16 amino acids. V shed 5 bases and J 0 bases; nucleotides not matched to a gene: 7. Germline-derived CDR1 and CDR2 are LNHDA and SQIVND (reference sequence). In DNA form, the CDR3 reads TGTGCCAGTAGTGCTTCCAGGGGGTATAGCAATCAGCCCCAGCATTTT. Its protein is CASSASRGYSNQPQHF.

The genes are TRBV5-1 and TRBJ2-2; TRBD2 aligns across 12 bases. The length of the CDR3 is 18 residues. The germline V gene encodes CDR1 SGHRS and CDR2 YFSETQ. V was clipped by 0 bases and J by 2 bases; unmatched bases: 5. CDR3 nucleotides: TGCGCCAGCAGCTTGGCCCCTAGCGGGGGGGCCAACACCGGGGAGCTGTTTTTT. Protein: CASSLAPSGGANTGELFF.

This rearrangement joins TRBV2 to TRBJ1-2; 7 bases map to TRBD1. The length of the CDR3 is 14 residues. The V gene end was trimmed by 4 bases and the J gene end by 2 bases; junction bases not matched to a gene: 4. Germline V gene data show CDR1 as SNHLY and CDR2 as FYNNEI. In nucleotides, the CDR3 is TGTGCCAGCAGTGCTCTGACAGGGAACTATGGCTACACCTTC. This translates into CASSALTGNYGYTF.

The chain joins TRBV5-1 to TRBJ2-2; TRBD2 matches at 14 bases. The CDR3 has 18 residues. Germline V gene lookup returns CDR1 SGHRS and CDR2 YFSETQ. Trimming removed 0 bases from V and 4 bases from J; junction bases left unmatched: 5. CDR3 residues: CASSLGLAGGPSTGELFF. CDR3 DNA: TGCGCCAGCAGCTTGGGACTAGCGGGAGGGCCGAGCACCGGGGAGCTGTTTTTT.

The V gene is TRBV11-3, the J gene TRBJ2-2, with TRBD1 as a possible D gene (5 bases). The V and J ends lost 3 bases and 3 bases respectively, with 11 bases between them. Germline CDR1 SGHNT, CDR2 YENEEA. The CDR3 covers 15 residues. In DNA, the CDR3 is TGTGCCAGCAGCTTGCAAGGGGAAGACACCGGGGAGCTGTTTTTT. This codes for CASSLQGEDTGELFF.

The rearrangement uses TRBV19 and TRBJ1-5; perhaps TRBD1 as D (5 bases). Trimming took 3 bases from V and 4 from J, leaving 7 bases between them. CDR1 LNHDA and CDR2 SQIVND come from the germline V gene (reference sequence). The CDR3 consists of 13 residues. In nucleotides, the CDR3 is TGTGCCAGTAGTATGGGGGGGAATCAGCCCCAGCATTTT. This sequence encodes CASSMGGNQPQHF.

The count of this clone is one. This chain uses TRBV2 with TRBJ1-4; TRBD1 matches 8 bases. V shed 4 bases, J shed 8 bases, and the junction held 6 bases outside the gene matches. This CDR3 comprises 14 residues. Germline loops: CDR1 SNHLY, CDR2 FYNNEI. The CDR3 DNA follows: TGTGCCAGCAGTGGCCAGGGGGCTAGGGAAAAACTGTTTTTT. Encoded protein: CASSGQGAREKLFF.

The rearrangement uses TRBV10-1 and TRBJ2-7; 12 bases match TRBD2. The CDR3 runs 17 residues. The germline V gene encodes CDR1 WNHNN and CDR2 SYGVQD (reference sequence). J was trimmed by 2 bases and V by 3 bases; bases with no gene match: 8. The CDR3 protein is CASSDPSSGRGTYEQYF. CDR3 nucleotides: TGCGCCAGCAGTGACCCCTCTAGCGGGAGGGGGACCTACGAGCAGTACTTC.

The rearrangement links TRBV5-1 to TRBJ2-1, with D maybe TRBD2 (5 bases). Germline V lookup: CDR1 SGHRS, CDR2 YFSETQ. Trimming left V 7 bases short and J 6 bases short, with 14 bases between. The CDR3 totals 13 residues. Written as DNA, the CDR3 is TGCGCCAGCTTTGGAGAGGGTGTCAATGAGCAGTTCTTC. It codes for CASFGEGVNEQFF. Supplemented by reference TRBV5-1 and TRBJ2-1, the full variable domain reads KAGVTQTPRYLIKTRGQQVTLSCSPISGHRSVSWYQQTPGQGLQFLFEYFSETQRNKGNFPGRFSGRQFSNSRSEMNVSTLELGDSALYLCASFGEGVNEQFFGPGTRLTVL.

The chain uses TRBV9 and TRBJ2-5, with 7 bases identical to TRBD2. The CDR3 spans 16 residues. V was clipped by 3 bases and J by 0 bases; unmatched bases: 8. Germline lookup yields CDR1 SGDLS and CDR2 YYNGEE. CDR3 sequence: CASSANPTSDQETQYF. The CDR3, as DNA: TGTGCCAGCAGCGCTAACCCCACTAGCGACCAAGAGACCCAGTACTTC.

The chain is built from TRBV6-5 and TRBJ2-5; 7 bases align to TRBD1. Germline V gives CDR1 MNHEY, CDR2 SVGAGI. J lost 3 bases, V lost 8 bases, and 6 bases had no gene match. CDR3 length equals 13 residues. Written as DNA, the CDR3 is TGTGCCAGCCACCGAACAGGGGAAGAGACCCAGTACTTC. Its translation: CASHRTGEETQYF.

This chain connects TRBV5-1 to TRBJ2-3; D may be TRBD1 (5 bases). Germline lookup yields CDR1 SGHRS and CDR2 YFSETQ. Trimming took off 3 bases at V and 6 bases at J, with 14 bases between the two ends. The CDR3 runs to 14 residues. The CDR3 coding sequence is TGCGCCAGCAGCTCCATCACAGGTTCGGATACGCAGTATTTT. Protein sequence: CASSSITGSDTQYF.

This rearrangement joins TRBV5-6 to TRBJ1-1; D unresolved. The CDR3 covers 14 residues. CDR1 is SGHDT, CDR2 YYEEEE, per germline. The ends were cut back, 4 bases at V and 0 bases at J, with 10 bases in the middle. The CDR3 DNA follows: TGTGCCAGCAGCCCCTGGGCTTTGAACACTGAAGCTTTCTTT. Its translation is CASSPWALNTEAFF.

This chain joins TRBV16 and TRBJ2-5; TRBD2 agrees at 7 bases. Losses at the gene ends were 4 bases for V and 5 bases for J; bases not matched to a gene: 4. From germline, CDR1 is KGHSY and CDR2 FQNENV. The CDR3 is 13 amino acids. The CDR3 loop is CASSPRGSETQYF. The CDR3 DNA reads TGTGCCAGCAGCCCGCGCGGGAGCGAGACCCAGTACTTC.

CDR3 in DNA: TGTGCCAGCAGCTCACTAGCGGGTGGGACCGGGGAGCTGTTTTTT. This translates into CASSSLAGGTGELFF. The chain is built from TRBV7-3 and TRBJ2-2; 9 bases match TRBD2. V lost 4 bases to trimming and J lost 5 bases; unmatched junction nucleotides: 5. Per the germline V gene, CDR1 is SGHTA and CDR2 is FQGTGA. This CDR3 comprises 15 residues.

In regard to this clone: At one end the junction does not follow the germline gene, possibly because of a read error. The rearrangement links TRBV6-2 or TRBV6-3 to TRBJ2-2; D perhaps matches TRBD1 (6 bases). In germline, CDR1 is MNHEY, CDR2 SVGEGT. This CDR3 spans 14 amino acids. The CDR3 region has the DNA TGTGCCAGCAGCCTAGTCCGGGACACAGGGGAGCTGTTTTTT. Translated, it gives CASSLVRDTGELFF.

This clone turned up a few times. The chain recombines TRBV5-8 with TRBJ2-3; 10 nucleotides line up with TRBD2. Germline V CDR1 and CDR2: SGHTS, YDEGEE. V lost 0 bases, J lost 9 bases, and 13 bases stayed unmatched. The CDR3 runs to 17 residues. This CDR3 reads CASSLELLAGVTGTQYF. As DNA, the CDR3 is TGTGCCAGCAGCTTGGAACTTCTAGCGGGAGTAACGGGCACGCAGTATTTT.

The V gene is TRBV5-1, the J gene TRBJ1-6; D gene unclear. V gave up 4 bases and J gave up 7 bases, with 18 bases separating them. Per germline, CDR1 SGHRS and CDR2 YFSETQ. The CDR3 totals 16 residues. CDR3 amino acids: CASSLESTSLNSPLHF. CDR3 DNA sequence: TGCGCCAGCAGCCTAGAATCGACTTCATTAAATTCACCCCTCCACTTT.

V and J are TRBV6-5 and TRBJ2-1, with a possible D match to TRBD1 (7 bases). Per the germline V gene, CDR1 is MNHEY and CDR2 is SVGAGI. The CDR3 is 16 amino acids. Deletions cut 0 bases from V and 7 bases from J, with 16 bases between. The CDR3 protein is CASSYSGTERGNEQFF. The CDR3 nucleotides are TGTGCCAGCAGTTACTCCGGGACAGAACGGGGGAATGAGCAGTTCTTC.

V gene TRBV6-5 combines with J gene TRBJ1-1, with D unclear. V was cut by 6 bases and J by 1 base, with 12 bases left in between. Germline values: CDR1 MNHEY, CDR2 SVGAGI. This CDR3 contains 14 residues. Here the CDR3 DNA reads TGTGCCAGCAGCTACCTCGCGGGGAACACTGAAGCTTTCTTT. Translation gives CASSYLAGNTEAFF.

The chain recombines TRBV7-2 with TRBJ1-5, with 8 bases lining up with TRBD1. V dropped 0 bases and J dropped 5; count of bases not matched to a gene: 3. Germline assignment: CDR1 SGHTA and CDR2 FQGNSA. CDR3 length: 15 residues. The chain's CDR3 is CASSLATGGDQPQHF. CDR3 in DNA: TGTGCCAGCAGCTTAGCCACAGGGGGGGATCAGCCCCAGCATTTT. The variable domain in full, with the rest retrieved from reference TRBV7-2 and TRBJ1-5, is GAGVSQSPSNKVTEKGKDVELRCDPISGHTALYWYRQSLGQGLEFLIYFQGNSAPDKSGLPSDRFSAERTGGSVSTLTIQRTQQEDSAVYLCASSLATGGDQPQHFGDGTRLSIL.

This chain uses TRBV14 with TRBJ2-7; 10 bases match TRBD2. V lost 6 bases, J lost 4 bases, and 9 bases stayed unmatched. Germline values: CDR1 SGHDN, CDR2 FVKESK. This CDR3 is built from 15 residues. CDR3 DNA sequence: TGTGCCAGCAGACGGGCTAGCGGGAGTTTGTACGAGCAGTACTTC. It is translated as CASRRASGSLYEQYF.

J is TRBJ1-5 and V is TRBV11-2; tentatively, D is TRBD1 (5 bases). V was clipped by 4 bases and J by 5 bases, with 12 bases between them. In germline, CDR1 is SGHAT, CDR2 FQNNGV. This CDR3 spans 14 amino acids. CDR3 in amino acids: CASSSLTGDQPQHF. The CDR3, as DNA: TGTGCCAGCAGCTCCCTAACGGGGGATCAGCCCCAGCATTTT. Variable domain in full (rest from reference TRBV11-2 and TRBJ1-5): EAGVAQSPRYKIIEKRQSVAFWCNPISGHATLYWYQQILGQGPKLLIQFQNNGVVDDSQLPKDRFSAERLKGVDSTLKIQPAKLEDSAVYLCASSSLTGDQPQHFGDGTRLSIL.

The chain couples TRBV10-3 to TRBJ1-2, with TRBD1 matching over 9 bases. The CDR3 loop spans 14 amino acids. CDR1 and CDR2 from the germline V gene are ENHRY and SYGVKD. V was pared by 5 bases and J by 4 bases, with 5 bases of the junction left unmatched. CDR3 sequence: CAISPTGGRYGYTF. CDR3 nucleotides: TGTGCCATCAGTCCTACAGGGGGCCGCTATGGCTACACCTTC.

The chain carries TRBV3-1 (or the pseudogene TRBV3-2) and TRBJ2-5; TRBD2 is a possible D gene (6 bases). Germline V CDR1 and CDR2: LGHDT, YNNKEL (reference sequence). The CDR3 is made up of 14 amino acids. Trimming took 4 bases from V and 3 from J, leaving 12 bases between them. CDR3: CASSPLAGKETQYF. CDR3 DNA sequence: TGTGCCAGCAGCCCACTTGCGGGGAAAGAGACCCAGTACTTC.

This clone was detected only a few times. The chain recombines TRBV7-6 with TRBJ1-3; D perhaps matches TRBD1 (5 bases). Looked up from germline, CDR1 is SGHVS and CDR2 is FNYEAQ. Trimming shortened V by 4 bases and J by 0 bases, and 22 bases separated the two germline ends. The CDR3 totals 19 residues. The CDR3 DNA reads TGTGCCAGCAGCTGGGGAGGGGAACAGAAATACTCCTCTGGAAACACCATATATTTT. This sequence encodes CASSWGGEQKYSSGNTIYF. Complete variable domain (other parts from reference TRBV7-6 and TRBJ1-3): GAGVSQSPRYKVTKRGQDVALRCDPISGHVSLYWYRQALGQGPEFLTYFNYEAQQDKSGLPNDRFSAERPEGSISTLTIQRTEQRDSAMYRCASSWGGEQKYSSGNTIYFGEGSWLTVV.

This clone has just a few counts. The chain couples TRBV9 to TRBJ1-2, with 11 bases that match TRBD1. The CDR3 sequence is 16 residues long. Germline lookup yields CDR1 SGDLS and CDR2 YYNGEE. V lost 2 bases and J lost 4; bases outside the gene matches: 7. The DNA of the CDR3 is TGTGCCAGCAGCGTCCTAGAGGGACAGGGGGGCTATGGCTACACCTTC. Translated, it gives CASSVLEGQGGYGYTF.

The chain has TRBV5-1 and TRBJ2-1; D possibly corresponds to TRBD2 (5 bases). V was trimmed by 4 bases and J by 2 bases, leaving 16 bases between them. Germline values: CDR1 SGHRS, CDR2 YFSETQ. This CDR3 has 16 residues. The CDR3 loop is CASSLSPSSTYNEQFF. The CDR3 nucleotides read TGCGCCAGCAGCCTATCCCCTAGCTCTACCTACAATGAGCAGTTCTTC.

The CDR3 protein is CASSHTDTQYF. CDR3 nucleotides: TGTGCCAGCAGTCACACAGATACGCAGTATTTT. The genes are TRBV28 and TRBJ2-3, with no clear D. CDR1 and CDR2 (germline): MDHEN, SYDVKM. The CDR3 consists of 11 residues. Trimming shortened V by 5 bases and J by 2 bases, and 2 bases separated the two germline ends.

The J gene is TRBJ1-5, the V gene TRBV28, with TRBD1 matching over 7 bases. Germline trimming cut 4 bases from V and 1 base from J; bases unmatched to any gene: 4. This CDR3 has 15 residues. Germline V CDR1 and CDR2: MDHEN, SYDVKM. In DNA form, the CDR3 reads TGTGCCAGCAGTTCAATGACAGGGAGCAATCAGCCCCAGCATTTT. The encoded protein is CASSSMTGSNQPQHF.